Shown below are 12 T cell receptor beta chains from a single sample sequenced in a study of shared clonotypes between healthy human individuals. Naivety among CD8 cells was defined by CD45RO negativity and positive CCR7 selection, thereby excluding terminally differentiated effector memory CD45RA+ cells. The method was immunoSEQ multiplex PCR; TCRdb's version includes in-frame clones alone and lacks a portion of them. The sample shows around 2,100,000 clones, about 95% of them seen only once. The specimen sequenced was naive CD8+ T cells sorted from blood. The receptor source for this set is a man younger than 30 in good health.

This clone has only a few counts. V gene TRBV30 combines with J gene TRBJ1-1; D ambiguous. V dropped 5 bases and J dropped 0 bases, with 7 bases sitting between them. CDR1 and CDR2 (germline): GTSNPN, SVGIG (reference sequence). This CDR3 spans 12 amino acids. The CDR3: CAWGILNTEAFF. CDR3 bases: TGTGCCTGGGGGATCCTGAACACTGAAGCTTTCTTT.

The rearrangement links TRBV5-1 to TRBJ2-2; the match to TRBD1 covers 10 bases. The CDR3 has 16 residues. Germline CDR1 and CDR2: SGHRS and YFSETQ. The V gene end was trimmed by 1 base and the J gene end by 6 bases; junction bases not matched to a gene: 6. Here the CDR3 DNA reads TGCGCCAGCAGCTTGAGGGACAGGGGTTTTCCCGGGGAGCTGTTTTTT. This gives the protein CASSLRDRGFPGELFF. Supplemented by reference TRBV5-1 and TRBJ2-2, the full variable domain reads KAGVTQTPRYLIKTRGQQVTLSCSPISGHRSVSWYQQTPGQGLQFLFEYFSETQRNKGNFPGRFSGRQFSNSRSEMNVSTLELGDSALYLCASSLRDRGFPGELFFGEGSRLTVL.

The chain combines TRBV5-8 with TRBJ2-1, with TRBD1 matching 10 bases. The germline V gene has CDR1 SGHTS and CDR2 YDEGEE. With V trimmed by 7 bases and J by 3 bases, 1 base remained unmatched. The CDR3 is 13 amino acids. CDR3 protein: CASGQGDYNEQFF. The CDR3 nucleotides read TGTGCCAGCGGACAGGGGGACTACAATGAGCAGTTCTTC.

V usage is TRBV2 and J usage is TRBJ2-1, with unresolved D. Trimming cost V 8 bases and J 4 bases, with 21 bases left between them. CDR1 is SNHLY and CDR2 is FYNNEI in the germline V gene. The length of the CDR3 is 16 residues. CDR3 region: CASLTVEVGIYNEQFF. For the CDR3, the DNA is TGTGCCAGCTTAACGGTCGAGGTGGGGATATACAATGAGCAGTTCTTC.

V is TRBV4-3 and J is TRBJ2-7; 14 bases fit TRBD2. From germline, CDR1 is LGHNA and CDR2 YSLEER. This CDR3 has 16 residues. Trimming took 0 bases from V and 6 from J; bases not matched to a gene: 4. The CDR3 sequence is CASSQDGTSGSAEQYF. As DNA, the CDR3 is TGCGCCAGCAGCCAAGACGGGACTAGCGGGAGTGCCGAGCAGTACTTC.

The chain uses TRBV13 and TRBJ1-3, with 7 bases matching TRBD1. The germline V gene encodes CDR1 PRHDT and CDR2 FYEKMQ (reference sequence). Losses at the gene ends were 4 bases for V and 0 bases for J; bases not matched to a gene: 9. This CDR3 has 17 amino acids. This CDR3 is CASSSEQGPYSGNTIYF. CDR3 nucleotide sequence: TGTGCCAGCAGCTCGGAACAGGGGCCGTACTCTGGAAACACCATATATTTT.

The rearrangement joins TRBV30 to TRBJ2-7, with a possible D match to TRBD2 (6 bases). Between the trimmed V and J ends, which lost 1 base and 3 bases, there was a span of 19 bases. Germline loops: CDR1 GTSNPN, CDR2 SVGIG (reference sequence). The CDR3 extends over 16 amino acids. CDR3 region: CAWSALAPRDLYEQYF. The CDR3 DNA follows: TGTGCCTGGAGTGCGCTAGCCCCGCGGGACCTCTACGAGCAGTACTTC. Filled out from reference TRBV30 and TRBJ2-7, the complete variable domain reads SQTIHQWPATLVQPVGSPLSLECTVEGTSNPNLYWYRQAAGRGLQLLFYSVGIGQISSEVPQNLSASRPQDRQFILSSKKLLLSDSGFYLCAWSALAPRDLYEQYFGPGTRLTVT.

In regard to this clone: The sample carries other DNA sequences with the same CDR3. The chain has TRBV2 and TRBJ2-7, with 11 bases aligning to TRBD2. Trimming removed 6 bases from V and 0 bases from J; junction bases left unmatched: 4. The germline gives CDR1 SNHLY, CDR2 FYNNEI. The CDR3 loop spans 15 amino acids. The DNA of the CDR3 is TGTGCCAGCAGCAGACTAGCGGGGAGCTCCTACGAGCAGTACTTC. The encoded protein is CASSRLAGSSYEQYF. Looking up the rest from reference TRBV2 and TRBJ2-7 gives the full variable domain: EPEVTQTPSHQVTQMGQEVILRCVPISNHLYFYWYRQILGQKVEFLVSFYNNEISEKSEIFDDQFSVERPDGSNFTLKIRSTKLEDSAMYFCASSRLAGSSYEQYFGPGTRLTVT.

The chain uses TRBV6-5 and TRBJ1-1, with D uncertain. Germline V lookup: CDR1 MNHEY, CDR2 SVGAGI. V was pared by 4 bases and J by 0 bases, with 12 bases between. CDR3 length equals 15 residues. CDR3 coding DNA: TGTGCCAGCAGTTCTCATCGGACCCTGAACACTGAAGCTTTCTTT. This codes for CASSSHRTLNTEAFF.

The rearrangement joins TRBV9 to TRBJ2-1; 8 bases fit TRBD1. Germline lookup yields CDR1 SGDLS and CDR2 YYNGEE. CDR3 size: 16 residues. The J segment lost 5 bases and the V segment lost 0 bases, leaving 7 bases of the junction unmatched. The CDR3 sequence is CASSVGARGRDNEQFF. The CDR3 DNA reads TGTGCCAGCAGCGTAGGTGCCAGGGGGCGAGACAATGAGCAGTTCTTC.

The V and J genes are TRBV11-2 and TRBJ2-7; 10 positions agree with TRBD2. The CDR3 is 15 residues long. V trimming: 5 bases; J trimming: 6 bases; junction bases outside the gene matches: 10. Germline loops: CDR1 SGHAT, CDR2 FQNNGV. The CDR3 loop reads CASSPYSGRAPEQYF. CDR3 sequence (DNA): TGTGCCAGCAGCCCCTACAGCGGGAGGGCCCCCGAGCAGTACTTC.

This chain uses TRBV28 with TRBJ2-7; TRBD1 matches at 8 bases. Germline CDR1 reads MDHEN; CDR2 reads SYDVKM. V shed 5 bases, J shed 2 bases, and the junction held 8 bases outside the gene matches. The CDR3 runs to 15 residues. The CDR3 DNA reads as TGTGCCAGCAGTCCCTGGGACAGGTCAACCTACGAGCAGTACTTC. It specifies CASSPWDRSTYEQYF.